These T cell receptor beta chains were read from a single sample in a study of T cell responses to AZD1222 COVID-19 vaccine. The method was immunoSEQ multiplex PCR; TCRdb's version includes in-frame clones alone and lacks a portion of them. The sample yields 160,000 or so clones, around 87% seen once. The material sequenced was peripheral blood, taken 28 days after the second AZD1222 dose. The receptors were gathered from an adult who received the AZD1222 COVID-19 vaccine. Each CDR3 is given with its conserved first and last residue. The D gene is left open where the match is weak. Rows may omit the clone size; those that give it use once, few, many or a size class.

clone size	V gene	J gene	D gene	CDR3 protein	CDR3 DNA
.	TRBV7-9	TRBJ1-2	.	CASSSAGPGGYTF	TGTGCCAGCAGCTCCGCCGGGCCCGGGGGCTACACCTTC
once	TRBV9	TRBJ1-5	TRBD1	CASKVRQGSGGNQPQHF	TGTGCCAGCAAAGTCAGACAGGGGAGCGGGGGCAATCAGCCCCAGCATTTT
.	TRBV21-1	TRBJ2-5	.	CASPGTGDGKTQYF	TGTGCCAGCCCCGGGACAGGGGATGGAAAGACCCAGTACTTC
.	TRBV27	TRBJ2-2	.	CASSFARNTGELFF	TGTGCCAGCAGTTTTGCCAGGAACACCGGGGAGCTGTTTTTT
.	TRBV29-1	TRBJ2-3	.	CSVLGGGRTDTQYF	TGCAGCGTTTTGGGCGGAGGGAGAACAGATACGCAGTATTTT
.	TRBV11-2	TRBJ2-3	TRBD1	CASSKGDRATDTQYF	TGTGCCAGCAGCAAGGGGGACAGGGCCACAGATACGCAGTATTTT
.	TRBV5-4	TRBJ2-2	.	CASSLMGAQNGELFF	TGTGCCAGCAGCTTAATGGGGGCGCAGAACGGGGAGCTGTTTTTT
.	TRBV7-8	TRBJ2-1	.	CASSFWVEPYNEQFF	TGTGCCAGCAGCTTCTGGGTTGAGCCGTACAATGAGCAGTTCTTC
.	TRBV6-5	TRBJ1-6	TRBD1	CASRVTQGFNSPLHF	TGTGCCAGCAGGGTAACACAGGGGTTCAATTCACCCCTCCACTTT
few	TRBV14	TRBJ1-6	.	CASSLLAGENSPLHF	TGTGCCAGCAGCCTCCTCGCAGGTGAAAATTCACCCCTCCACTTT
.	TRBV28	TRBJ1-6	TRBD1	CASSPRTGPGSPLHF	TGTGCCAGCAGTCCAAGGACAGGGCCGGGTTCACCCCTCCACTTT
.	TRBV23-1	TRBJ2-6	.	CADSGANVLTF	TGCGCAGACTCTGGGGCCAACGTCCTGACTTTC
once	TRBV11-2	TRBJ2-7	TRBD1	CASSPGTGYLSEQYF	TGTGCCAGCAGCCCCGGGACAGGGTATCTTAGCGAGCAGTACTTC